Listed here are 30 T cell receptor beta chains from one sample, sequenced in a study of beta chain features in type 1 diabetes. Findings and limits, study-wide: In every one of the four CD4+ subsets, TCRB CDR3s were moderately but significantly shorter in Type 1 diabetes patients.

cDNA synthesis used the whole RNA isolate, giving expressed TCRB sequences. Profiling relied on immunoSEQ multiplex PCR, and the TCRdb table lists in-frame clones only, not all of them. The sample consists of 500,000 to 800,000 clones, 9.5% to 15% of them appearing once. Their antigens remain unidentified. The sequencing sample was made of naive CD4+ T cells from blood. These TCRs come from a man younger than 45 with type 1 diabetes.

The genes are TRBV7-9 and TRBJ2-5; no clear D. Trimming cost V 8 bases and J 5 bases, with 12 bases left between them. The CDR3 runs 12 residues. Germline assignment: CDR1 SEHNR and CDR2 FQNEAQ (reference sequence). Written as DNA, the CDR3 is TGTGCCAGCCGGGTGTCCACCGAGACCCAGTACTTC. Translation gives CASRVSTETQYF.

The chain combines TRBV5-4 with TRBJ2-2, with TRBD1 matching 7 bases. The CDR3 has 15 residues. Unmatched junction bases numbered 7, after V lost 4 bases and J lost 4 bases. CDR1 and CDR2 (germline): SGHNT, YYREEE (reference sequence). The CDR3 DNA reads TGTGCCAGCAGCCCAAAGGGACAGTCCACCGGGGAGCTGTTTTTT. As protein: CASSPKGQSTGELFF.

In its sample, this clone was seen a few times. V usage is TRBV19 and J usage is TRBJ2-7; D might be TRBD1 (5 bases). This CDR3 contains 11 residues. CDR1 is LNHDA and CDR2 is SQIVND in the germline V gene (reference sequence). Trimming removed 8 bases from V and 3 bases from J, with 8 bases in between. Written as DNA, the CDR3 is TGTGCCAGTTCCGACAGCTACGAGCAGTACTTC. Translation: CASSDSYEQYF.

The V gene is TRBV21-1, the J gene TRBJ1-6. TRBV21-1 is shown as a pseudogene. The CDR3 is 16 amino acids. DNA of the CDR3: TGTGCCAGCAGCGGTACACAGCGGGAAGGGATTTCACCCCTCCACTTT. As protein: CASSGTQREGISPLHF.

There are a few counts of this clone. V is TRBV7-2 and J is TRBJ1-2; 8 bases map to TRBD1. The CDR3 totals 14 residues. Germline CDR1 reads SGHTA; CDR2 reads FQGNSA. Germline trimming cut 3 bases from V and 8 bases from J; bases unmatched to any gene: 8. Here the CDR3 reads CASSFGQGAGGYTF. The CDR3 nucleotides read TGTGCCAGCAGCTTTGGCCAGGGGGCTGGCGGCTACACCTTC.

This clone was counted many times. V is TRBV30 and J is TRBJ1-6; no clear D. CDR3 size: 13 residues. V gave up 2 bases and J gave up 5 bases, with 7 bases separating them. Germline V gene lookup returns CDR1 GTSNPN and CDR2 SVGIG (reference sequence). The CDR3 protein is CAWSLADNSPLHF. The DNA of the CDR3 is TGTGCCTGGAGTTTAGCGGATAATTCACCCCTCCACTTT.

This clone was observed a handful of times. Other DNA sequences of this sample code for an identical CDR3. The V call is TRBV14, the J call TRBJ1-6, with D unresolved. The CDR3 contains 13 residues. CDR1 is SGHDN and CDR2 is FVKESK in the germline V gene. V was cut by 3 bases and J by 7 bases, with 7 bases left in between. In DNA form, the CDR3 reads TGTGCCAGCAGCCAGACGGGGAATTCACCCCTCCACTTT. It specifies CASSQTGNSPLHF.

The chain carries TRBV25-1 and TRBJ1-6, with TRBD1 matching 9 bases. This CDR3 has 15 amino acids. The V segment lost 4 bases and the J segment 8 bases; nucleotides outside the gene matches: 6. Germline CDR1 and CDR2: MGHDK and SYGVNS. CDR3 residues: CASSVLGQGHSPLHF. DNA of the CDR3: TGTGCCAGCAGTGTCTTGGGACAGGGACATTCACCCCTCCACTTT.

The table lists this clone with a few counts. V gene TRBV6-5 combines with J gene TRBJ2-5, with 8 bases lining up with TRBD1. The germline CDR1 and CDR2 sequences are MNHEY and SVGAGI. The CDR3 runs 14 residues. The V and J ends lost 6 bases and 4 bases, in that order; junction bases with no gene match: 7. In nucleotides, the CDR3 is TGTGCCAGCAGCATCGACAGGGGAGTAGAGACCCAGTACTTC. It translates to CASSIDRGVETQYF.

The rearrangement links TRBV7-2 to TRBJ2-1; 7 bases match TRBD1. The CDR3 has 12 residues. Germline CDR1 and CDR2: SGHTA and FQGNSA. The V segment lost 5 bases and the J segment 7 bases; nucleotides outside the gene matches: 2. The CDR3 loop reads CASSTGQNEQFF. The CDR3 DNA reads TGTGCCAGCAGCACGGGACAGAATGAGCAGTTCTTC. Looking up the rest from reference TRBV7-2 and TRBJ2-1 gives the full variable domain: GAGVSQSPSNKVTEKGKDVELRCDPISGHTALYWYRQSLGQGLEFLIYFQGNSAPDKSGLPSDRFSAERTGGSVSTLTIQRTQQEDSAVYLCASSTGQNEQFFGPGTRLTVL.

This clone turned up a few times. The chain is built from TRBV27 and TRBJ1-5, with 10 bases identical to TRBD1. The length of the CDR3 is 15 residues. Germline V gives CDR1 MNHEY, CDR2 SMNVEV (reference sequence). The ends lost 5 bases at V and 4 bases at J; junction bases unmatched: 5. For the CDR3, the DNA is TGTGCCAGCAGTCCGTGGGACAGGGGAAATCAGCCCCAGCATTTT. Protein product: CASSPWDRGNQPQHF.

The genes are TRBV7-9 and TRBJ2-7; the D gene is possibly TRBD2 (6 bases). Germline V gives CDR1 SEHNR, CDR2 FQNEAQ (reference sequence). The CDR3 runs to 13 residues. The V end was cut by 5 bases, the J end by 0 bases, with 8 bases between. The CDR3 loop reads CASSIGSSYEQYF. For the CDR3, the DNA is TGTGCCAGCAGCATCGGGAGCTCCTACGAGCAGTACTTC.

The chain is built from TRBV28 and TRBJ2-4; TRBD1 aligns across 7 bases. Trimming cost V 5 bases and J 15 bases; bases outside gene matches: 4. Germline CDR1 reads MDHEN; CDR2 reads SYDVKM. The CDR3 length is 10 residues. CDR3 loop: CASSDRVWYF. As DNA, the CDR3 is TGTGCCAGCAGTGACAGGGTTTGGTACTTC. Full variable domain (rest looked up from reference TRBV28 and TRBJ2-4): DVKVTQSSRYLVKRTGEKVFLECVQDMDHENMFWYRQDPGLGLRLIYFSYDVKMKEKGDIPEGYSVSREKKERFSLILESASTNQTSMYLCASSDRVWYFGAGTRLSVL.

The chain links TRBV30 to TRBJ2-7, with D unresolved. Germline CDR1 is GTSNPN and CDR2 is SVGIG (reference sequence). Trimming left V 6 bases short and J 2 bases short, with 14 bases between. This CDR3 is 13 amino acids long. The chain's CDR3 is CACRVVETYEQYF. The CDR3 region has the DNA TGTGCCTGTCGAGTCGTGGAGACCTACGAGCAGTACTTC.

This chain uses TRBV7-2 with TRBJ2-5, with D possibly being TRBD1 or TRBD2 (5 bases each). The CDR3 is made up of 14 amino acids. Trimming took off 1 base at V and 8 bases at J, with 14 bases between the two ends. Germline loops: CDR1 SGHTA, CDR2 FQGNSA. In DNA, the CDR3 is TGTGCCAGCAGCTTAGTAGGACCGGGGCCCACCCAGTACTTC. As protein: CASSLVGPGPTQYF.

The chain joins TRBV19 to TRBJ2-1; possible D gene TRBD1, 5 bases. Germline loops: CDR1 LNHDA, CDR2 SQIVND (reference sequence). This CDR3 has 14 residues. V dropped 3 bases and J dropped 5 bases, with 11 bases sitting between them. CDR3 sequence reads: CASSIGRDNNEQFF. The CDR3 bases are TGTGCCAGTAGTATCGGCAGGGATAACAATGAGCAGTTCTTC.

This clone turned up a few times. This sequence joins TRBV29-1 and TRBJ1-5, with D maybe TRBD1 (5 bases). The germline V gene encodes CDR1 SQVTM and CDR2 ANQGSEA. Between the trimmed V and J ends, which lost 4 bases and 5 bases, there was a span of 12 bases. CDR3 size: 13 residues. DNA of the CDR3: TGCAGCGTTGCATCCAGGGAGGATCAGCCCCAGCATTTT. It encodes CSVASREDQPQHF.

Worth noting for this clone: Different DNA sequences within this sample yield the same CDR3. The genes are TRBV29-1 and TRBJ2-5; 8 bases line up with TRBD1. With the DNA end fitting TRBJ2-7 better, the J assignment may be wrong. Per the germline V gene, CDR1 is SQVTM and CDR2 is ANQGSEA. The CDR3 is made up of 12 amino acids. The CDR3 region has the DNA TGCAGCGTTGTTGGACAGGGTTACGAGCAGTACTTC. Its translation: CSVVGQGYEQYF.

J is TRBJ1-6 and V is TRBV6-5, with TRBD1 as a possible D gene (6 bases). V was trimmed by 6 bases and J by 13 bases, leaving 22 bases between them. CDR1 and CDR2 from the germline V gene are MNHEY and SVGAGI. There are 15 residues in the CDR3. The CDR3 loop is CASRAGGTPYLPLHF. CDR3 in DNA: TGTGCCAGCAGAGCGGGCGGGACACCTTATTTGCCCCTCCACTTT.

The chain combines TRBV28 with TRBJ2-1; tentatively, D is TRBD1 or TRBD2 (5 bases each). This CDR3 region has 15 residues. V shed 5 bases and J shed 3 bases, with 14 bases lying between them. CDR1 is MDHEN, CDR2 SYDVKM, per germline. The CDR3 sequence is CASSPPGLFYNEQFF. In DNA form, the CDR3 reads TGTGCCAGCAGTCCACCGGGGCTGTTCTACAATGAGCAGTTCTTC. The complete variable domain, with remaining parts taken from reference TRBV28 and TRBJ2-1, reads DVKVTQSSRYLVKRTGEKVFLECVQDMDHENMFWYRQDPGLGLRLIYFSYDVKMKEKGDIPEGYSVSREKKERFSLILESASTNQTSMYLCASSPPGLFYNEQFFGPGTRLTVL.

This CDR3 reads CASSTYARTGAAGGTEAFF. Written as DNA, the CDR3 is TGTGCCAGCAGCACCTATGCCCGGACAGGGGCCGCGGGAGGTACTGAAGCTTTCTTT. The V gene is TRBV5-4, the J gene TRBJ1-1, with 9 bases matching TRBD1. This CDR3 contains 19 residues. The V segment lost 4 bases and the J segment 5 bases; nucleotides outside the gene matches: 21. CDR1 SGHNT and CDR2 YYREEE come from the germline V gene (reference sequence).

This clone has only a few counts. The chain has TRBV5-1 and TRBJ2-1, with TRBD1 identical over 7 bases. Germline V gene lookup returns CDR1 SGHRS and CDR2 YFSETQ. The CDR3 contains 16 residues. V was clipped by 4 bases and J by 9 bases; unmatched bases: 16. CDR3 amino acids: CASSPREGGTFSEQFF. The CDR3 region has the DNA TGCGCCAGCAGCCCCCGGGAAGGGGGCACCTTTAGTGAGCAGTTCTTC.

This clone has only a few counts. The CDR3 loop is CASKGSDSNTEAFF. CDR3 in DNA: TGTGCCAGTAAAGGTTCGGACAGTAACACTGAAGCTTTCTTT. This chain connects TRBV19 to TRBJ1-1, with D tentatively TRBD1 (6 bases). Germline CDR1 and CDR2: LNHDA and SQIVND (reference sequence). Trimming cost V 7 bases and J 2 bases, with 14 bases left between them. The CDR3 consists of 14 residues. The full variable domain, with the rest looked up from reference TRBV19 and TRBJ1-1, is DGGITQSPKYLFRKEGQNVTLSCEQNLNHDAMYWYRQDPGQGLRLIYYSQIVNDFQKGDIAEGYSVSREKKESFPLTVTSAQKNPTAFYLCASKGSDSNTEAFFGQGTRLTVV.

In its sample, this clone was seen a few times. The CDR3 sequence: CASSLSPGQGAYEQYF. The CDR3 region has the DNA TGTGCCAGCAGTTTATCCCCGGGACAGGGGGCTTACGAGCAGTACTTC. The J gene is TRBJ2-7, the V gene TRBV28, with TRBD1 matching 12 bases. The CDR3 covers 16 residues. Per germline, CDR1 MDHEN and CDR2 SYDVKM. With 1 base clipped from V and 4 bases from J, the junction kept 5 bases outside the gene matches.

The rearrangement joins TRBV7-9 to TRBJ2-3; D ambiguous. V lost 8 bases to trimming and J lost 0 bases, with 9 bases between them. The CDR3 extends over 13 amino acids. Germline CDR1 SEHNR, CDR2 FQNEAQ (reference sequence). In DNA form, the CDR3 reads TGTGCCAGCCGGGCGGAGAGCACAGATACGCAGTATTTT. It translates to CASRAESTDTQYF.

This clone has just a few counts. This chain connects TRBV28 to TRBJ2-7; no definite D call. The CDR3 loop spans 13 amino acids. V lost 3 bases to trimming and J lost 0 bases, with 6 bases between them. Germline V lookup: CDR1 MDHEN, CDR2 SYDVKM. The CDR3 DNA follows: TGTGCCAGCAGTTTTTCGAACTCCTACGAGCAGTACTTC. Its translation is CASSFSNSYEQYF.

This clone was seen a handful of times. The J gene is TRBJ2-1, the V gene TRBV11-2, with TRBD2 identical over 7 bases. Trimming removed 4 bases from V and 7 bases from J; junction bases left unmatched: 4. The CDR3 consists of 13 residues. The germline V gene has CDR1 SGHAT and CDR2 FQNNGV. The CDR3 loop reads CASSSGLENEQFF. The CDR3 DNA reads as TGTGCCAGCAGCTCCGGACTAGAGAATGAGCAGTTCTTC.

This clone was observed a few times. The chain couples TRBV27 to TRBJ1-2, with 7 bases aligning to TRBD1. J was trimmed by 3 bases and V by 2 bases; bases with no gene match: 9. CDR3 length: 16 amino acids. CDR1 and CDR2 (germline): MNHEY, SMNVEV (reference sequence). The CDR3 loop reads CASSLTRAGGDYGYTF. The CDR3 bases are TGTGCCAGCAGTTTAACTAGGGCAGGGGGGGACTATGGCTACACCTTC.

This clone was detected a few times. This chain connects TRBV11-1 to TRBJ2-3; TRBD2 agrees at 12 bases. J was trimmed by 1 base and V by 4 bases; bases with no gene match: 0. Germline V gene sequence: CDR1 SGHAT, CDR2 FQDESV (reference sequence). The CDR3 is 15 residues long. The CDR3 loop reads CASSSSGGGTDTQYF. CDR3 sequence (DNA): TGTGCCAGCAGCTCTAGCGGGGGGGGCACAGATACGCAGTATTTT.

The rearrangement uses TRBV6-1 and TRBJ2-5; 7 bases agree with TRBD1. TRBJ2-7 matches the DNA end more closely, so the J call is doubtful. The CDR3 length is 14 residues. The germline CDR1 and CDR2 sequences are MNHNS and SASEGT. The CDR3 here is CASSEERGPYEQYF. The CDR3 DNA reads TGTGCCAGCAGTGAAGAGAGGGGGCCCTACGAGCAGTACTTC.